The sequence of this TCR beta chain was determined in a study of cytomegalovirus exposure and HLA in healthy donors. CDR1 and CDR2 (germline): MNHEY, SMNVEV (reference sequence). With V trimmed by 10 bases and J by 7 bases, 9 bases remained unmatched. The CDR3 has 12 residues. Profiling relied on immunoSEQ multiplex PCR, and the TCRdb table lists in-frame clones only, not all of them. The repertoire includes under 95,000 clones, roughly 94% of them detected once, and 2.5% to 3.5% sits in the top ten. Sequencing input: PBMCs. The rearrangement joins TRBV27 to TRBJ2-7, with 8 bases that match TRBD1. The clonotype comes from a woman aged 18-29 years in good health and CMV-seropositive. Here the CDR3 DNA reads TGTGCCATTACGACAGGGGCTGGGGAGCAGTACTTC. It encodes CAITTGAGEQYF.